The present T cell receptor beta chain was sequenced within a study of human T cells and chemical hapten exposure. Specified time point: patch test 1, 2 weeks after DPC sensitization. Treatment of the sample: therapeutic diphenylcyclopropenone sensitization with weekly scalp DPC. Suited to DPC and affected by alopecia, the donors ranged from 18 to 70 years old. Overall study results and limits: Patch test scores rose with PT1 expanded TCR counts, a positive correlation. High-frequency TCRs, those above 1 in 1000, stayed the same after DPC sensitization. The formation of large CDR3 similarity clusters by expanded TCRs significantly exceeded that of controls.

The CDR3 has 16 residues. Germline trimming cut 1 base from V and 3 bases from J; bases unmatched to any gene: 6. The germline gives CDR1 MNHEY, CDR2 SVGEGT. TCRdb re-called the RACE reads with MiXCR, one entry per CDR3 protein. Among about 340,000 distinct CDR3 sequences listed, under 8% were seen once. Ten or more counts support this clonotype. The antigen remains unidentified. The clonotype was recovered from a woman in her late teens or twenties with alopecia areata. Some clones in this sample may be carry-over from other donors' samples. The V and J genes are TRBV6-2 or TRBV6-3 and TRBJ2-1, with 7 bases matching TRBD1. The sample consisted of whole blood, taken in connection with sensitization to the hapten diphenylcyclopropenone (DPC). CDR3 amino acids: CASSYFGTAGYNEQFF. The CDR3, as DNA: TGTGCCAGCAGTTACTTTGGGACAGCCGGCTACAATGAGCAGTTCTTC.